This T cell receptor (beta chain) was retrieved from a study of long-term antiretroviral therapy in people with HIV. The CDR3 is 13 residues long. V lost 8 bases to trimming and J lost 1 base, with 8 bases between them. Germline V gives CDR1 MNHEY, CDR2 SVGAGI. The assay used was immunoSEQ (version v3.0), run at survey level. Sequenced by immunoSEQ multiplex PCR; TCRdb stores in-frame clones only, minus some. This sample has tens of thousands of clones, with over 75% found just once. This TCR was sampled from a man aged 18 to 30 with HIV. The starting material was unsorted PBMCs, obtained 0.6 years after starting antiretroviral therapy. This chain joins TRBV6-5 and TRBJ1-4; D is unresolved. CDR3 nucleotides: TGTGCCAGCGGCCTCGGAACTAATGAAAAACTGTTTTTT. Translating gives CASGLGTNEKLFF.